This T cell receptor beta chain comes out of a study of T cell repertoires in cytomegalovirus infection. In the study overall: As its CMV epitopes, the study selected recently identified HLA-C-restricted and well-studied HLA-B-restricted targets. From public TCR beta signatures came an indication of both CMV infection and matching HLA type.

MiXCR, applied by TCRdb to the reads, yields one record per CDR3 protein. This table holds roughly 87,000 distinct CDR3 sequences, around 32% found once. Broader study findings: The cumulative frequency of public TCR beta families identified carriers of CMV plus the relevant HLA. Ex vivo responses were dominated by HLA-C-restricted CMV-specific TCR beta clonotypes.

The sample holds a few counts of this clonotype. The target antigen is unknown. The sequence derives from a human donor in good health (CMV status not recorded). Some clones in this sample may be carry-over from other donors' samples. Sequencing used CD8+ T cells from cultured PBMCs, obtained from culture after CMV antigen stimulation.

The CDR3 sequence is CASSQDPMDSLSSYNEQFF. The CDR3 DNA sequence: TGTGCCAGCAGCCAAGACCCAATGGACAGTCTGAGCTCCTACAATGAGCAGTTCTTC. The chain has TRBV3-1 and TRBJ2-1; D may be TRBD1 (6 bases). This CDR3 region has 19 residues. Between the trimmed V and J ends, which lost 0 bases and 0 bases, there was a span of 18 bases. CDR1 LGHDT and CDR2 YNNKEL come from the germline V gene (reference sequence).